Given below is one TCR beta chain in context. This specimen comes from a study of blood T cell repertoires in COVID-19. Study summary: Some COVID-19 samples were acute and others convalescent; all came from the United States, Italy and Spain.

CDR3 length: 14 residues. V gave up 3 bases and J gave up 0 bases, with 9 bases separating them. Germline V gene sequence: CDR1 DFQATT, CDR2 SNEGSKA (reference sequence). Per the original methods: Amplification with reference gene primers provided the estimates of nucleated cell counts. Assay: immunoSEQ multiplex PCR; the TCRdb copy retains only in-frame clones and omits some. The DNA was the basis for D and trimming; V, J and clone size are from that table. The table shows almost 95,000 clones, with around 67% occurring only once. The rearrangement joins TRBV20-1 to TRBJ1-5; a possible D gene is TRBD1 (6 bases). The sequenced sample consisted of peripheral blood. This receptor was taken from a woman aged 60-75 years in a cohort sampled during active or convalescent COVID-19. CDR3 coding DNA: TGCAGTGCTAGTATGGACAGTAGCAATCAGCCCCAGCATTTT. Encoded protein: CSASMDSSNQPQHF.